Below are 12 T cell receptor beta chains sequenced from a single sample in a study of OX40 agonist ivuxolimab in advanced cancers. This table comes from immunoSEQ multiplex PCR, and its TCRdb copy is limited to in-frame clones, with some not included. The sample yields about 33,000 clones, 84% seen once. This sample comprised CD4+ or CD8+ T cells sorted from blood, obtained in a trial of the OX40 agonist ivuxolimab. The receptors were sampled from an adult with an advanced solid tumor such as melanoma, head and neck, liver or kidney cancer.

This chain uses TRBV4-2 with TRBJ2-7, with TRBD1 identical over 9 bases. Germline CDR1 LGHNA, CDR2 YNFKEQ. Trimming cost V 4 bases and J 0 bases; bases outside gene matches: 7. The CDR3 contains 16 residues. CDR3 DNA: TGTGCCAGCAGCCGAGGACAGGGGCTCTCCTCCTACGAGCAGTACTTC. It specifies CASSRGQGLSSYEQYF.

The V gene is TRBV29-1, the J gene TRBJ2-3; TRBD2 agrees at 7 bases. Germline V gene lookup returns CDR1 SQVTM and CDR2 ANQGSEA. The length of the CDR3 is 13 residues. V lost 5 bases to trimming and J lost 8 bases; unmatched junction nucleotides: 10. In DNA, the CDR3 is TGCAGCGTTTTAGCGGGCCTCCGTCCTACGCAGTATTTT. Translated: CSVLAGLRPTQYF.

The V and J genes are TRBV7-8 and TRBJ2-7; D is ambiguous. V was pared by 5 bases and J by 7 bases, with 24 bases between. Germline CDR1 and CDR2: SGHVS and FQNEAQ. This CDR3 comprises 16 residues. CDR3 sequence: CASSPPTGWAQWEQYF. The CDR3 coding sequence is TGTGCCAGCAGCCCACCGACGGGTTGGGCTCAATGGGAGCAGTACTTC.

CDR3 in DNA: TGTGCCTGGAGTGTGCGAGGGGCGAGGACTGAAGCTTTCTTT. Its protein product is CAWSVRGARTEAFF. The chain is built from TRBV30 and TRBJ1-1; the D gene is possibly TRBD1 (5 bases). The CDR3 has 14 residues. Germline values: CDR1 GTSNPN, CDR2 SVGIG (reference sequence). V was clipped by 0 bases and J by 5 bases, with 13 bases between them.

The table lists this clone with a count of one. V gene TRBV25-1 combines with J gene TRBJ1-2; D ambiguous. Trimming took off 2 bases at V and 8 bases at J, with 12 bases between the two ends. Germline assignment: CDR1 MGHDK and CDR2 SYGVNS. The CDR3 is made up of 13 amino acids. This CDR3 reads CASSETPYQGYTF. The CDR3, as DNA: TGTGCCAGCAGTGAAACCCCGTATCAGGGCTACACCTTC.

This clone was seen a single time. The chain recombines TRBV19 with TRBJ2-1; D unresolved. Germline V CDR1 and CDR2: LNHDA, SQIVND (reference sequence). V lost 6 bases to trimming and J lost 0 bases, with 9 bases between them. The CDR3 is made up of 14 amino acids. The DNA for the CDR3 is TGTGCCAGTAGGGCCAGCTCCTCCTACAATGAGCAGTTCTTC. Translating it yields CASRASSSYNEQFF.

V and J are TRBV27 and TRBJ2-6; D not certain. Germline CDR1 is MNHEY and CDR2 is SMNVEV (reference sequence). Trimming shortened V by 6 bases and J by 2 bases, and 5 bases separated the two germline ends. This CDR3 is 13 amino acids long. CDR3 sequence (DNA): TGTGCCAGCAGCCCCCCTGGGGCCAACGTCCTGACTTTC. It specifies CASSPPGANVLTF. The whole variable domain, remainder taken from reference TRBV27 and TRBJ2-6, is EAQVTQNPRYLITVTGKKLTVTCSQNMNHEYMSWYRQDPGLGLRQIYYSMNVEVTDKGDVPEGYKVSRKEKRNFPLILESPSPNQTSLYFCASSPPGANVLTFGAGSRLTVL.

The V and J genes are TRBV5-5 and TRBJ2-7; 9 nucleotides line up with TRBD1. Looked up from germline, CDR1 is SGHKS and CDR2 is YYEKEE (reference sequence). Germline trimming cut 2 bases from V and 6 bases from J; bases unmatched to any gene: 6. The CDR3 length is 14 residues. The CDR3, as DNA: TGTGCCAGCAGCTTCCGGGACAGGGTGGCCGAGCAGTACTTC. Amino acid sequence: CASSFRDRVAEQYF.

The chain is built from TRBV4-3 and TRBJ1-2, with a tentative D call TRBD1 (6 bases). CDR3 length equals 16 residues. Germline CDR1 reads LGHNA; CDR2 reads YSLEER. Trimming left V 0 bases short and J 0 bases short, with 11 bases between. This chain's CDR3 is CASSQDWTESNYGYTF. The CDR3, as DNA: TGCGCCAGCAGCCAAGATTGGACAGAATCTAACTATGGCTACACCTTC.

The gene calls are TRBV4-1 and TRBJ1-2; D unresolved. This CDR3 has 14 amino acids. Germline CDR1 is MGHRA and CDR2 is YSYEKL. Trimming shortened V by 4 bases and J by 2 bases, and 11 bases separated the two germline ends. As DNA, the CDR3 is TGCGCCAGCAGCCTACCTGACAAGAACTATGGCTACACCTTC. It is translated as CASSLPDKNYGYTF.

The V call is TRBV4-3, the J call TRBJ2-3, with 9 bases aligning to TRBD2. Germline lookup yields CDR1 LGHNA and CDR2 YSLEER. The CDR3 covers 17 residues. The J segment lost 3 bases and the V segment lost 0 bases, leaving 7 bases of the junction unmatched. The CDR3 protein is CASSQDGAGGFTDTQYF. CDR3 nucleotide sequence: TGCGCCAGCAGCCAAGATGGAGCGGGGGGATTTACAGATACGCAGTATTTT.

The gene calls are TRBV11-2 and TRBJ2-5; D tentatively reads TRBD1 or TRBD2 (5 bases each). Germline CDR1 reads SGHAT; CDR2 reads FQNNGV. V lost 4 bases, J lost 2 bases, and 17 bases lay in between. The CDR3 is made up of 16 amino acids. The CDR3 sequence: CASSSDYRLAQETQYF. The CDR3 nucleotides are TGTGCCAGCAGCTCCGACTACAGGCTTGCGCAAGAGACCCAGTACTTC.